The rows below give T cell receptor beta chains drawn from one sample of a study of technical replicates of blood from a few donors. Method: immunoSEQ multiplex PCR; TCRdb's copy keeps in-frame clones and lacks some. The sample shows roughly 71,000 clones, approximately 93% of them seen only once. Sample: T cells isolated from PBMCs. These TCRs come from a human donor in good health. CDR3s include the opening cysteine and the closing phenylalanine or tryptophan. The D gene is left open where the match is weak. Rows may omit the clone size; those that give it use once, few, many or a size class.

abundance | d_gene | j_gene | v_gene | CDR3nt | CDR3aa
. | TRBD1 | TRBJ1-2 | TRBV30 | TGTGCCTGGAGTAACAGGGGAAACTATGGCTACACCTTC | CAWSNRGNYGYTF
. | TRBD2 | TRBJ2-5 | TRBV5-1 | TGCGCCAGCAGCGTCGGACTAGGAGAGACCCAGTACTTC | CASSVGLGETQYF
once | . | TRBJ2-1 | TRBV4-2 | TGTGCCAGCAGCCAAGGTTTAGATGAGCAGTTCTTC | CASSQGLDEQFF
. | . | TRBJ1-2 | TRBV6-5 | TGTGCCAGCAGTTACTTGCCGGCAGGAGGAGACTATGGCTACACCTTC | CASSYLPAGGDYGYTF
. | . | TRBJ2-7 | TRBV4-3 | TGCGCCAGCGGGCCAGGGGTCTCTTCCTACGAGCAGTACTTC | CASGPGVSSYEQYF
. | . | TRBJ2-1 | TRBV7-8 | TGTGCCAGCAGCTTAGCCGGTAGCTCCTACAATGAGCAGTTCTTC | CASSLAGSSYNEQFF
. | . | TRBJ2-7 | TRBV5-1 | TGCGCCAGCAGCTTGAACGGCGCAGGGAAAGGTTTCTACGAGCAGTACTTC | CASSLNGAGKGFYEQYF
. | TRBD1 | TRBJ2-7 | TRBV28 | TGTGCCAGCAGTTTTCCGGGACAGGGGCAATACGAGCAGTACTTC | CASSFPGQGQYEQYF
. | . | TRBJ1-1 | TRBV2 | TGTGCCAGCAGCCGGGACACCTTAAAGAACACTGAAGCTTTCTTT | CASSRDTLKNTEAFF
. | . | TRBJ2-7 | TRBV11-1 | TGTGCCAGCAGTCGCTTTAGCTCCTACGAGCAGTACTTC | CASSRFSSYEQYF
. | TRBD2 | TRBJ2-1 | TRBV5-6 | TGTGCCAGCAGCTTTTCACTAGCGGGGTTCAATGAGCAGTTCTTC | CASSFSLAGFNEQFF
. | TRBD2 | TRBJ2-7 | TRBV2 | TGTGCCAGCAGTATCCTAGCGGAAACTTACGAGCAGTACTTC | CASSILAETYEQYF
. | TRBD1 | TRBJ1-3 | TRBV23-1 | TGCGCCAGCAGTCAATTCCGGAGGGAACAGGGGGCAGACACCATATATTTT | CASSQFRREQGADTIYF
. | TRBD1 | TRBJ2-3 | TRBV28 | TGTGCCAGCAGTTTGGCTGGGACAGGGACAGATACGCAGTATTTT | CASSLAGTGTDTQYF
. | TRBD1 | TRBJ1-2 | TRBV6-1 | TGTGCCAGCAGTGAGTTAGGGACAGGGGCATGGTATGGCTACACCTTC | CASSELGTGAWYGYTF
. | TRBD1 | TRBJ2-7 | TRBV28 | TGTGCCAGCAGTTCGGGACAGTCGCCCTCCTACGAGCAGTACTTC | CASSSGQSPSYEQYF
. | . | TRBJ1-1 | TRBV10-1 | TGCGCCAGCAGTGAGTCCCGGGACTATAACGCTGAAGCTTTCTTT | CASSESRDYNAEAFF
. | . | TRBJ1-1 | TRBV2 | TGTGCCAGCAGTGATCAGGTCACCCCCGGGAACACTGAAGCTTTCTTT | CASSDQVTPGNTEAFF
. | . | TRBJ1-2 | TRBV29-1 | TGCAGCGTCCAGGTTCAGCGGGATAAGGGCTACACCTTC | CSVQVQRDKGYTF
. | . | TRBJ1-2 | TRBV5-4 | TGTGCCAGCAGCTTAGACCGGGAACTCGAAGGCTACACCTTC | CASSLDRELEGYTF
. | . | TRBJ1-4 | TRBV29-1 | TGCAGCGTTCGACAGGATGATGAAAAACTGTTTTTT | CSVRQDDEKLFF
. | . | TRBJ2-7 | TRBV11-3 | TGTGCCAGCAGCCCCCCACTGGGGGAGGGCCAGGGGGAGCAGTACTTC | CASSPPLGEGQGEQYF
. | TRBD1 | TRBJ1-2 | TRBV4-1 | TGCGCCAGCAGCCATTCGGGACAGCTAAACTATGGCTACACCTTC | CASSHSGQLNYGYTF
. | . | TRBJ2-3 | TRBV5-1 | TGCGCCAGCAGCTTCGGGTCAGATACGCAGTATTTT | CASSFGSDTQYF
. | . | TRBJ2-7 | TRBV7-2 | TGTGCCAGCAGCTTAACCTACCAATCCTACGAGCAGTACTTC | CASSLTYQSYEQYF
. | TRBD2 | TRBJ2-5 | TRBV29-1 | TGCAGCGTTACAGGGACTAGCGGGAGGGCCTGGGAAGAGACCCAGTACTTC | CSVTGTSGRAWEETQYF
. | . | TRBJ2-5 | TRBV18 | TGTGCCAGCTCACCCCCAGACGGAGTTCAAGAGACCCAGTACTTC | CASSPPDGVQETQYF
. | TRBD2 | TRBJ2-1 | TRBV9 | TGTGCCAGCAGCGCTTTAAGGACTAGCGGTAACAATGAGCAGTTCTTC | CASSALRTSGNNEQFF
. | . | TRBJ2-2 | TRBV11-2 | TGTGCCAGCAGCTTAGGGTGGGTGGGAGAGCGGTACACCGGGGAGCTGTTTTTT | CASSLGWVGERYTGELFF
. | . | TRBJ2-1 | TRBV7-9 | TGTGCCAGCAGCTTAGGTGCGCATGAGCAGTTCTTC | CASSLGAHEQFF
once | . | TRBJ1-1 | TRBV6-1 | TGTGCCAGCAGTGAAATCCAGAACACTGAAGCTTTCTTT | CASSEIQNTEAFF
. | TRBD1 | TRBJ2-3 | TRBV29-1 | TGCAGCGTTGTGGGACACGACAGGGGGCAGGATACGCAGTATTTT | CSVVGHDRGQDTQYF
. | TRBD1 | TRBJ1-2 | TRBV6-6 | TGTGCCAGCAGTGGACAGGGGTATGGCTACACCTTC | CASSGQGYGYTF
. | . | TRBJ1-1 | TRBV5-4 | TGTGCCAGCAGCTTACGGGGTAGGAGTAACACTGAAGCTTTCTTT | CASSLRGRSNTEAFF
. | . | TRBJ2-2 | TRBV6-5 | TGTGCCAGCAGTCGACAGGTGAACACCGGGGAGCTGTTTTTT | CASSRQVNTGELFF
few | . | TRBJ2-5 | TRBV5-1 | TGCGCCAGCAGCTTGGAGGGGAGGTGGGAGACCCAGTACTTC | CASSLEGRWETQYF
. | . | TRBJ2-7 | TRBV27 | TGTGCCAGCAGTTTATACGCTAGATCGTTGGCCGAGCAGTACTTC | CASSLYARSLAEQYF
. | TRBD1 | TRBJ1-2 | TRBV18 | TGTGCCAGCTCACAACCGACAGGGGTCGGCTATGGCTACACCTTC | CASSQPTGVGYGYTF
once | TRBD1 | TRBJ2-2 | TRBV9 | TGTGCCAGCAACCCGGGACAGGGGATCACCGGGGAGCTGTTTTTT | CASNPGQGITGELFF
. | . | TRBJ1-1 | TRBV10-3 | TGTGCCATCAGTGAGTCAGGCGGCAGGGTTCTTAACACTGAAGCTTTCTTT | CAISESGGRVLNTEAFF
. | . | TRBJ2-7 | TRBV10-3 | TGTGCCATCAGAGGAACTGGACTAAGCTACGAGCAGTACTTC | CAIRGTGLSYEQYF
. | . | TRBJ1-4 | TRBV7-9 | TGTGCCAGCAGCCCCCACCGGCAGGATCCCGGTGAAAAACTGTTTTTT | CASSPHRQDPGEKLFF
. | TRBD2 | TRBJ2-1 | TRBV4-1 | TGCGCCAGCAGCCAAGAAGGCTCCAGGACTAGGGTACCGAGCTCCTACAATGAGCAGTTCTTC | CASSQEGSRTRVPSSYNEQFF
. | . | TRBJ2-7 | TRBV27 | TGTGCCAGCAGTTTATCGGCCGGGACAAGGTTCTACGAGCAGTACTTC | CASSLSAGTRFYEQYF
once | . | TRBJ1-3 | TRBV6-1 | TGTGCCAGCAGTGAAGAAGTGTCGTATGGAGGGTATCGGAACACCATATATTTT | CASSEEVSYGGYRNTIYF
. | . | TRBJ2-5 | TRBV7-9 | TGTGCCGCGGATGGGGCTCTACCCCAAGAGACCCAGTACTTC | CAADGALPQETQYF
. | TRBD1 | TRBJ2-2 | TRBV4-3 | TGCGCCAGCAGCCCGTCCGGGACAGGGGCCGAGAACACCGGGGAGCTGTTTTTT | CASSPSGTGAENTGELFF
. | TRBD1 | TRBJ1-4 | TRBV7-7 | TGTGCTAGCAGCTTACGCCCAACAGGGGCAGGGGAAAAACTGTTTTTT | CASSLRPTGAGEKLFF
. | . | TRBJ1-1 | TRBV19 | TGTGCCAGTAGTGAGGACAGTCTGAACACTGAAGCTTTCTTT | CASSEDSLNTEAFF
. | TRBD1 | TRBJ1-2 | TRBV6-1 | TGTGCCAGCAGGGGGACAGAGCTAAGCGGCTACACCTTC | CASRGTELSGYTF
. | TRBD2 | TRBJ2-7 | TRBV18 | TGTGCCAGCTCCCCGTGGACTAGCGAACACTACGAGCAGTACTTC | CASSPWTSEHYEQYF
. | TRBD1 | TRBJ1-2 | TRBV5-6 | TGTGCCAGCAGCTTTCGGGACAGAGATAGCTATGGCTGCACCTTC | CASSFRDRDSYGCTF
. | TRBD1 | TRBJ1-1 | TRBV28 | TGTGCCAGCAGCCGACGGACAGGGGACACTGAAGCTTTCTTT | CASSRRTGDTEAFF
. | . | TRBJ1-3 | TRBV4-1 | TGCGCCAGCAGCCAAGATGGGACAAAAACCTCTGGAAACACCATATATTTT | CASSQDGTKTSGNTIYF
. | . | TRBJ1-5 | TRBV10-3 | TGTGCCATCAGTGACGGGAATCAGCCCCAGCATTTT | CAISDGNQPQHF